This TCR beta chain was captured by sequencing in a study of blood T cell repertoires in COVID-19. Study-level background: Some COVID-19 samples were acute and others convalescent; all came from the United States, Italy and Spain.

The CDR3 is made up of 15 amino acids. V gave up 6 bases and J gave up 0 bases; unmatched junction bases: 3. Germline-derived CDR1 and CDR2 are MNHEY and SVGAGI. Original processing notes: Quantification of nucleated cells was approximated via reference gene primer amplification. The method was immunoSEQ multiplex PCR; TCRdb's version includes in-frame clones alone and lacks a portion of them. V and J calls and clone size are as listed in that table; D and trimming were resolved from the DNA. Of 120,000 to 150,000 clones in the sample, approximately 81% were seen once. This receptor was identified in a human donor with acute or convalescent COVID-19. The donor label of this sample is uncertain. This chain uses TRBV6-5 with TRBJ2-2; 8 bases are shared with TRBD2. Material for sequencing was peripheral blood. CDR3 amino acids: CASSSGGANTGELFF. The CDR3 bases are TGTGCCAGCAGCAGCGGGGGTGCGAACACCGGGGAGCTGTTTTTT.